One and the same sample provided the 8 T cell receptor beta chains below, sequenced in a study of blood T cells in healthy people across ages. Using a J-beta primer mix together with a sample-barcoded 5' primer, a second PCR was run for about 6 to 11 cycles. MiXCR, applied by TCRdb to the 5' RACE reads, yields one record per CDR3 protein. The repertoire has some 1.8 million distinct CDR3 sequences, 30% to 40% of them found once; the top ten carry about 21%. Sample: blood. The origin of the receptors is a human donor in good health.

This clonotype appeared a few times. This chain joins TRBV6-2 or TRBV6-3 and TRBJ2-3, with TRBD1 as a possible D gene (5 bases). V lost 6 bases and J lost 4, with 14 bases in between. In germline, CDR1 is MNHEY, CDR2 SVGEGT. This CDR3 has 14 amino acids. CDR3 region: CASRRVGAADTQYF. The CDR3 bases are TGTGCCAGCAGAAGGGTAGGGGCAGCAGATACGCAGTATTTT.

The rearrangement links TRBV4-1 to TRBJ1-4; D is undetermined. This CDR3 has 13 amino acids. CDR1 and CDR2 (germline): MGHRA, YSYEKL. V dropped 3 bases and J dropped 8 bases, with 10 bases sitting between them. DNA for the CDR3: TGCGCCAGCAGCCAGCTTATCAGGGAAAAACTGTTTTTT. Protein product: CASSQLIREKLFF.

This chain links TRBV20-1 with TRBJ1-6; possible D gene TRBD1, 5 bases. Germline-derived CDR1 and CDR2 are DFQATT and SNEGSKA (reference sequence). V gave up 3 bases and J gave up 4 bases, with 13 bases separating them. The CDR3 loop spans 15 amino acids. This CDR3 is CSASPGGRYNSPLHF. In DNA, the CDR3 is TGCAGTGCTAGTCCTGGGGGACGTTATAATTCACCCCTCCACTTT.

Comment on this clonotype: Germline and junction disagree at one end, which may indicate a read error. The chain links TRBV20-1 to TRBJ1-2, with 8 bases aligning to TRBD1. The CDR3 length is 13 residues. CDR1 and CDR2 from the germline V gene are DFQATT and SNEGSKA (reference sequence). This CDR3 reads CSFAKTGDHGCTF. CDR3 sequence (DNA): TGCAGTTTTGCCAAGACAGGGGATCATGGCTGCACCTTC.

The chain's CDR3 is CASSPGWGQGEKLFF. DNA for the CDR3: TGTGCCAGCAGCCCCGGCTGGGGACAGGGGGAAAAACTGTTTTTT. The chain couples TRBV12-3 or TRBV12-4 to TRBJ1-4; 10 bases align to TRBD1. V was pared by 6 bases and J by 8 bases, with 9 bases of the junction left unmatched. CDR3 length: 15 residues.

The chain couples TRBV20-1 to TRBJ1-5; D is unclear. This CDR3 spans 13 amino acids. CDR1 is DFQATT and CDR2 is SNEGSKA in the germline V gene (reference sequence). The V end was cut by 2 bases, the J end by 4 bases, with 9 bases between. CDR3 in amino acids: CSARSPGNQPQHF. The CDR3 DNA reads TGCAGTGCTAGAAGCCCGGGGAATCAGCCCCAGCATTTT.

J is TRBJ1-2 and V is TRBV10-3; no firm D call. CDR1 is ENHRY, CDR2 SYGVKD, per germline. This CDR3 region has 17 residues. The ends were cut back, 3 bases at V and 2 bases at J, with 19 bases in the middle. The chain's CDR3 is CAISEVLSGVENYGYTF. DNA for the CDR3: TGTGCCATCAGTGAAGTTCTGTCCGGTGTAGAGAACTATGGCTACACCTTC.

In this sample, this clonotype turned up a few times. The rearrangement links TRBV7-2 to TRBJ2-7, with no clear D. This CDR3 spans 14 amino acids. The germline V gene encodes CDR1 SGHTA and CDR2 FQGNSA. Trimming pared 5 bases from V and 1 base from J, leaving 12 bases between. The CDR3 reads CASSPRLGSYEQYF. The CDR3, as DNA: TGTGCCAGCAGCCCCAGATTAGGGTCCTACGAGCAGTACTTC.